This TCR beta chain was sequenced during a study of technical replicates of blood from several donors. The CDR3 runs 16 residues. Trimming cost V 2 bases and J 1 base, with 12 bases left between them. In germline, CDR1 is LNHDA, CDR2 SQIVND (reference sequence). Measured with immunoSEQ multiplex PCR; TCRdb has only the in-frame clones, and not every one. The sample shows about 100,000 clones, around 95% of them seen only once. The receptor's source is a human donor in good health. The sample taken for sequencing was T cells isolated from PBMCs. The chain recombines TRBV19 with TRBJ2-1; possible D gene TRBD2, 5 bases. In DNA form, the CDR3 reads TGTGCCAGTAGTATAAGAGGCGGAGGTTCCTACAATGAGCAGTTCTTC. This encodes CASSIRGGGSYNEQFF. Filled out from reference TRBV19 and TRBJ2-1, the complete variable domain reads DGGITQSPKYLFRKEGQNVTLSCEQNLNHDAMYWYRQDPGQGLRLIYYSQIVNDFQKGDIAEGYSVSREKKESFPLTVTSAQKNPTAFYLCASSIRGGGSYNEQFFGPGTRLTVL.